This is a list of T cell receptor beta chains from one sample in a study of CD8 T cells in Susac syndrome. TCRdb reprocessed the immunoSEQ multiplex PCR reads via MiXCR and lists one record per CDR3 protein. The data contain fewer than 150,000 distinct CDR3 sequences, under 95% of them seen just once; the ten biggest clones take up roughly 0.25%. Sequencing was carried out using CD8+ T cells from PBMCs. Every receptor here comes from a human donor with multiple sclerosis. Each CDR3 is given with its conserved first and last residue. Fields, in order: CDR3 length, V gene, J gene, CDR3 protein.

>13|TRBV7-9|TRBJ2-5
CASSSGIQETQYF
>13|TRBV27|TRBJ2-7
CASSSTITYEQYF
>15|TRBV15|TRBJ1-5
CATSRATGENQPQHF
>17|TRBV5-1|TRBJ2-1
CASSFEMTSGSGNEQFF
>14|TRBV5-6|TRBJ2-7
CASLSSGTDYEQYF
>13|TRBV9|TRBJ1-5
CASSVVPGQPQHF
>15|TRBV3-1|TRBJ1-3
CASSQPGRLGNTIYF
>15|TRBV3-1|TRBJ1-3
CASSQARYAGNTIYF
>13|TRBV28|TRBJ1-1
CASSPRIGTEAFF
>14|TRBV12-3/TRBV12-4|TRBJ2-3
CASSGGIGTDTQYF
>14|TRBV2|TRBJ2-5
CASSALAGPETQYF
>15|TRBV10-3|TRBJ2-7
CAISESRVRSYEQYF
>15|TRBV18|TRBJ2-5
CASSPRDRGQETQYF
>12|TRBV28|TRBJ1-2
CASSSQRDGYTF
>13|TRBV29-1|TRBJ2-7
CSVDPDLGETQYF
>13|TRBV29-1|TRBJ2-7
CSVEAPSTYEQYF
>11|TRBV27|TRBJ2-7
CASSFGNEQYF
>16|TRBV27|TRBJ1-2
CASMGQGSISDHGYTF
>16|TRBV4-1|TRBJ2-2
CASSPGTSGRNGELFF
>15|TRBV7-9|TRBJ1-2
CASSLTIQGNGGYTF
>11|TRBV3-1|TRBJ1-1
CASSYGSEAFF
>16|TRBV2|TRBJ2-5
CASNYAPGQGKETQYF
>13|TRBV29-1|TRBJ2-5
CSGLTSNQETQYF
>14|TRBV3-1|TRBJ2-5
CASSPKGYQETQYF
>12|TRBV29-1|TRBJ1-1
CSDTRDNTEAFF
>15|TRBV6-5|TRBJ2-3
CASSPTGAGTDTQYF
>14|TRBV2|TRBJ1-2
CASVWTNDLFGYTF
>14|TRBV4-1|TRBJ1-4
CASSVQGLEEKLFF
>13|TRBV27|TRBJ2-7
CASSPRRGHEQYF
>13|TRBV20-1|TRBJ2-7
CSASGTSGYEQYF
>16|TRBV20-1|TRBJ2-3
CSARDPSREGPDTQYF
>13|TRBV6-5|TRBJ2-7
CASKGTFFGEQYF
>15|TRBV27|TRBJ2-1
CASSLTGPWANEQFF
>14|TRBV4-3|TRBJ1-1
CASSQQDRNTEAFF
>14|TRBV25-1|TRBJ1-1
CASKDSATDTEAFF
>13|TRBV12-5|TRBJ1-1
CASGLADYTEAFF
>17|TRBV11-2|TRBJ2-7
CASSLDGGVAGIYEQYF
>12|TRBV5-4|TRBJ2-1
CASSLSLLEQFF
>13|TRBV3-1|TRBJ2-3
CASSQDWADTQYF
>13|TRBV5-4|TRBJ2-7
CASSEGGTYEQYF
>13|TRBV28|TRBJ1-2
CASSGGQGYGYTF
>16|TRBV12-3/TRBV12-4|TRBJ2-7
CASSPRLAGGTYEQYF
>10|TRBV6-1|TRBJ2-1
CAIRGHEQFF
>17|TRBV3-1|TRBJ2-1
CASSQEVRLAGVNEQFF
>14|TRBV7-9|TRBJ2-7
CASSRTSGKDEQYF